These T cell receptor beta chains were read from a single sample in a study of blood T cell repertoires in COVID-19. This table comes from immunoSEQ multiplex PCR, and its TCRdb copy is limited to in-frame clones, with some not included. The repertoire consists of around 200,000 clones, with 70% to 90% occurring once and the leading ten covering around 5%. Sequenced material: peripheral blood. These receptors all stem from a woman older than 75 with acute or convalescent COVID-19. Both conserved end residues are part of each CDR3. Each record gives: J gene, clone size, D gene, V gene, CDR3 length, CDR3 protein, CDR3 DNA. A D gene is named only where the DNA matches it firmly. The size entry is marked missing in some rows and otherwise reads once, few, many or a size class.

J: TRBJ2-2; size: .; D: TRBD2; V: TRBV7-2; length: 16; CDR3: CASSLVAGGPIGELFF; DNA: TGTGCCAGCAGCTTGGTAGCGGGAGGGCCCATCGGGGAGCTGTTTTTT
J: TRBJ2-2; size: .; D: TRBD1; V: TRBV28; length: 17; CDR3: CASSHSGTGEGTGELFF; DNA: TGTGCCAGCAGTCACTCCGGGACAGGGGAAGGGACCGGGGAGCTGTTTTTT
J: TRBJ2-1; size: .; D: .; V: TRBV6-5; length: 16; CDR3: CASSYSTLPLRNEQFF; DNA: TGTGCCAGCAGTTACTCGACCCTACCCCTGAGGAATGAGCAGTTCTTC
J: TRBJ2-4; size: .; D: TRBD2; V: TRBV28; length: 18; CDR3: CASSLGLAGGLAKNIQYF; DNA: TGTGCCAGCAGTTTAGGCCTAGCGGGAGGACTAGCCAAAAACATTCAGTACTTC
J: TRBJ1-2; size: .; D: .; V: TRBV5-5; length: 14; CDR3: CASSFNGRGDGYTF; DNA: TGTGCCAGCAGCTTTAACGGACGGGGAGATGGCTACACCTTC
J: TRBJ2-3; size: .; D: .; V: TRBV10-1; length: 12; CDR3: CASSPNTDTQYF; DNA: TGCGCCAGCAGTCCAAACACAGATACGCAGTATTTT
J: TRBJ1-2; size: once; D: TRBD1; V: TRBV28; length: 15; CDR3: CASSFPPQGHYGYTF; DNA: TGTGCCAGCAGTTTCCCCCCACAGGGGCACTATGGCTACACCTTC
J: TRBJ2-5; size: .; D: TRBD2; V: TRBV29-1; length: 11; CDR3: CSGGTRETQYF; DNA: TGCAGCGGGGGGACTAGAGAGACCCAGTACTTC
J: TRBJ2-5; size: .; D: .; V: TRBV5-1; length: 14; CDR3: CASSLNILQETQYF; DNA: TGCGCCAGCAGCTTAAACATATTACAAGAGACCCAGTACTTC
J: TRBJ1-1; size: .; D: .; V: TRBV5-1; length: 15; CDR3: CASSLSTGHNTEAFF; DNA: TGCGCCAGCAGCTTGTCAACAGGCCACAACACTGAAGCTTTCTTT
J: TRBJ2-1; size: once; D: TRBD2; V: TRBV6-2/TRBV6-3; length: 16; CDR3: CASSTPLAGVKNEQFF; DNA: TGTGCCAGCAGTACCCCACTAGCGGGAGTAAAAAATGAGCAGTTCTTC
J: TRBJ1-1; size: once; D: .; V: TRBV3-1/TRBV3-2; length: 14; CDR3: CASSQLRANTEAFF; DNA: TGTGCCAGCAGCCAGCTCAGGGCGAACACTGAAGCTTTCTTT
J: TRBJ2-7; size: .; D: TRBD2; V: TRBV2; length: 14; CDR3: CASSLAGGPYEQYF; DNA: TGTGCCAGCAGTTTAGCGGGAGGGCCCTACGAGCAGTACTTC
J: TRBJ2-2; size: .; D: TRBD2; V: TRBV7-2; length: 16; CDR3: CASSLSGLAGGGELFF; DNA: TGTGCCAGCAGCTTATCCGGACTAGCGGGCGGGGGGGAGCTGTTTTTT
J: TRBJ2-3; size: once; D: .; V: TRBV7-6; length: 15; CDR3: CASSLGAPPTDTQYF; DNA: TGTGCCAGCAGCTTGGGGGCTCCTCCCACAGATACGCAGTATTTT
J: TRBJ2-1; size: .; D: TRBD1; V: TRBV10-1; length: 17; CDR3: CASSSEGSGTGRLEQFF; DNA: TGCGCCAGCAGTTCAGAGGGGTCCGGGACAGGGAGGCTGGAGCAGTTCTTC
J: TRBJ1-5; size: .; D: .; V: TRBV6-5; length: 15; CDR3: CASSRGPENNQPQHF; DNA: TGTGCCAGCAGCAGAGGGCCAGAGAATAATCAGCCCCAGCATTTT
J: TRBJ2-7; size: .; D: TRBD2; V: TRBV18; length: 15; CDR3: CASSSTSGSSYEQYF; DNA: TGTGCCAGCTCGTCGACTAGCGGGAGCTCCTACGAGCAGTACTTC
J: TRBJ2-7; size: .; D: TRBD1; V: TRBV7-8; length: 15; CDR3: CASSSIDGTAYEQYF; DNA: TGTGCCAGCAGCTCAATTGATGGGACAGCCTACGAGCAGTACTTC
J: TRBJ1-2; size: .; D: .; V: TRBV20-1; length: 12; CDR3: CSASVTGYGYTF; DNA: TGCAGTGCTAGTGTCACAGGCTATGGCTACACCTTC
J: TRBJ1-2; size: few; D: TRBD1; V: TRBV10-2; length: 14; CDR3: CASSEPQGNYGYTF; DNA: TGCGCCAGCAGTGAGCCACAGGGGAACTATGGCTACACCTTC
J: TRBJ2-1; size: .; D: TRBD2; V: TRBV28; length: 15; CDR3: CASSYSGTSGNEQFF; DNA: TGTGCCAGCAGCTACTCCGGGACTAGCGGCAATGAGCAGTTCTTC
J: TRBJ2-3; size: .; D: TRBD2; V: TRBV3-1/TRBV3-2; length: 17; CDR3: CASSQWNSGRGTDTQYF; DNA: TGTGCCAGCAGCCAATGGAATAGCGGGAGGGGGACAGATACGCAGTATTTT
J: TRBJ2-1; size: .; D: TRBD2; V: TRBV7-2; length: 15; CDR3: CASSSGGSGRAVQFF; DNA: TGTGCCAGCAGCTCCGGGGGTAGCGGGAGGGCCGTGCAGTTCTTC
J: TRBJ1-2; size: .; D: .; V: TRBV5-1; length: 14; CDR3: CASSLEQGGYGYTF; DNA: TGCGCCAGCAGCTTGGAACAAGGAGGCTATGGCTACACCTTC
J: TRBJ1-1; size: once; D: TRBD1; V: TRBV6-4; length: 13; CDR3: CAIQDRENTEAFF; DNA: TGTGCCATTCAAGACAGGGAGAACACTGAAGCTTTCTTT
J: TRBJ2-5; size: .; D: .; V: TRBV5-1; length: 12; CDR3: CASSLYQATQYF; DNA: TGCGCCAGCAGCTTGTATCAAGCGACCCAGTACTTC
J: TRBJ1-4; size: .; D: TRBD1; V: TRBV7-9; length: 16; CDR3: CASSLAPGQGHEKLFF; DNA: TGTGCCAGCAGCTTAGCGCCGGGACAGGGTCATGAAAAACTGTTTTTT
J: TRBJ2-3; size: .; D: TRBD2; V: TRBV7-2; length: 13; CDR3: CASSLLAGEAQYF; DNA: TGTGCCAGCAGCCTCCTAGCGGGAGAGGCGCAGTATTTT
J: TRBJ2-6; size: .; D: TRBD1; V: TRBV10-3; length: 16; CDR3: CAISDRTGTGANVLTF; DNA: TGTGCCATCAGTGACAGGACAGGAACTGGGGCCAACGTCCTGACTTTC
J: TRBJ2-5; size: .; D: TRBD2; V: TRBV30; length: 15; CDR3: CAWSPRLAGGETQYF; DNA: TGTGCCTGGAGTCCTAGACTAGCGGGAGGAGAGACCCAGTACTTC
J: TRBJ2-3; size: .; D: TRBD2; V: TRBV30; length: 15; CDR3: CAWSTLAGRTDTQYF; DNA: TGTGCCTGGAGTACACTAGCGGGACGCACAGATACGCAGTATTTT
J: TRBJ1-2; size: .; D: .; V: TRBV5-4; length: 14; CDR3: CASSLVGVNYGYTF; DNA: TGTGCCAGCAGCTTGGTCGGGGTCAACTATGGCTACACCTTC
J: TRBJ2-7; size: .; D: .; V: TRBV18; length: 13; CDR3: CASSPGAPYEQYF; DNA: TGTGCCAGCTCACCGGGGGCCCCCTACGAGCAGTACTTC
J: TRBJ2-1; size: once; D: TRBD2; V: TRBV7-3; length: 15; CDR3: CASSLSLAGTNEQFF; DNA: TGTGCCAGCAGCTTAAGTCTAGCGGGTACCAATGAGCAGTTCTTC
J: TRBJ1-1; size: .; D: .; V: TRBV5-1; length: 16; CDR3: CASRTRTAPVNTEAFF; DNA: TGCGCCAGCAGGACCCGGACAGCTCCTGTGAACACTGAAGCTTTCTTT
J: TRBJ1-1; size: .; D: TRBD1; V: TRBV19; length: 13; CDR3: CASSGQGGTEAFF; DNA: TGTGCCAGTAGCGGACAGGGAGGGACTGAAGCTTTCTTT
J: TRBJ2-7; size: .; D: .; V: TRBV9; length: 14; CDR3: CASSVGLGFDEQYF; DNA: TGTGCCAGCAGCGTAGGACTAGGGTTCGACGAGCAGTACTTC
J: TRBJ2-7; size: .; D: .; V: TRBV7-2; length: 12; CDR3: CASSLAPGEQYF; DNA: TGTGCCAGCAGCTTAGCTCCCGGCGAGCAGTACTTC
J: TRBJ2-2; size: .; D: TRBD2; V: TRBV28; length: 16; CDR3: CASTFSGSGNTGELFF; DNA: TGTGCCAGCACTTTTAGCGGGAGTGGCAACACCGGGGAGCTGTTTTTT
J: TRBJ1-5; size: .; D: .; V: TRBV5-6; length: 15; CDR3: CASSFKARSNQPQHF; DNA: TGTGCCAGCAGCTTTAAGGCGAGGAGCAATCAGCCCCAGCATTTT
J: TRBJ2-1; size: .; D: TRBD2; V: TRBV19; length: 13; CDR3: CATSYGTNNEQFF; DNA: TGTGCCACCTCGTACGGGACTAACAATGAGCAGTTCTTC
J: TRBJ2-7; size: .; D: TRBD1; V: TRBV5-6; length: 13; CDR3: CASSDDRASEQYF; DNA: TGTGCCAGCAGCGACGACAGGGCGTCCGAGCAGTACTTC
J: TRBJ1-3; size: .; D: .; V: TRBV18; length: 15; CDR3: CASSPGTSSGNTIYF; DNA: TGTGCCAGCTCACCAGGGACTTCTTCCGGAAACACCATATATTTT
J: TRBJ2-7; size: .; D: .; V: TRBV21-1; length: 13; CDR3: CASSKREVHEQYF; DNA: TGTGCCAGCTCCAAGCGGGAGGTCCACGAGCAGTACTTC
J: TRBJ1-1; size: .; D: .; V: TRBV7-2; length: 14; CDR3: CASSLSWQNTEAFF; DNA: TGTGCCAGCAGCTTAAGTTGGCAAAACACTGAAGCTTTCTTT
J: TRBJ2-7; size: .; D: .; V: TRBV28; length: 14; CDR3: CASRSYRVVYEQYF; DNA: TGTGCCAGCAGGTCCTACAGGGTGGTATACGAGCAGTACTTC
J: TRBJ2-7; size: once; D: TRBD1; V: TRBV28; length: 13; CDR3: CASDRAPTYEQYF; DNA: TGTGCCAGCGACAGGGCACCCACCTACGAGCAGTACTTC
J: TRBJ2-2; size: .; D: .; V: TRBV11-1; length: 15; CDR3: CASSFEGGNTGELFF; DNA: TGTGCCAGCAGCTTTGAGGGTGGTAACACCGGGGAGCTGTTTTTT
J: TRBJ2-7; size: few; D: TRBD1; V: TRBV10-2; length: 14; CDR3: CASSVGTAPYEQYF; DNA: TGCGCCAGCAGTGTTGGGACAGCCCCCTACGAGCAGTACTTC
J: TRBJ1-3; size: .; D: TRBD1; V: TRBV15; length: 15; CDR3: CATRLDRVEGNTIYF; DNA: TGTGCCACCAGACTAGACAGGGTGGAAGGAAACACCATATATTTT
J: TRBJ2-1; size: .; D: .; V: TRBV5-1; length: 14; CDR3: CACGFSGNRDEQFF; DNA: TGCGCCTGCGGTTTTAGTGGGAACAGGGATGAGCAGTTCTTC
J: TRBJ1-4; size: .; D: .; V: TRBV5-4; length: 15; CDR3: CASSRGGATNEKLFF; DNA: TGTGCCAGCAGCCGGGGGGGGGCGACTAATGAAAAACTGTTTTTT
J: TRBJ1-2; size: .; D: TRBD1; V: TRBV5-6; length: 13; CDR3: CASSTRQGYGYTF; DNA: TGTGCCAGCAGCACGAGACAGGGCTATGGCTACACCTTC
J: TRBJ1-1; size: .; D: TRBD1; V: TRBV19; length: 13; CDR3: CASTGQGNTEAFF; DNA: TGTGCCAGTACCGGACAGGGGAACACTGAAGCTTTCTTT
J: TRBJ2-5; size: .; D: .; V: TRBV5-6; length: 16; CDR3: CASSLMGRGFGETQYF; DNA: TGTGCCAGCAGCTTGATGGGCAGGGGATTCGGCGAGACCCAGTACTTC
J: TRBJ1-1; size: .; D: .; V: TRBV7-2; length: 12; CDR3: CASSLVSGQAFF; DNA: TGTGCCAGCAGCTTAGTATCAGGTCAGGCTTTCTTT
J: TRBJ1-2; size: .; D: .; V: TRBV5-6; length: 15; CDR3: CASSSTQGIIYGYTF; DNA: TGTGCCAGCAGCTCGACGCAGGGGATTATCTATGGCTACACCTTC
J: TRBJ2-3; size: .; D: .; V: TRBV4-1; length: 16; CDR3: CASSQDRGGIADTQYF; DNA: TGCGCCAGCAGCCAAGATCGAGGGGGAATAGCAGATACGCAGTATTTT
J: TRBJ1-5; size: .; D: TRBD1; V: TRBV28; length: 14; CDR3: CASSLDRAYQPQHF; DNA: TGTGCCAGCAGTTTAGACAGGGCGTATCAGCCCCAGCATTTT